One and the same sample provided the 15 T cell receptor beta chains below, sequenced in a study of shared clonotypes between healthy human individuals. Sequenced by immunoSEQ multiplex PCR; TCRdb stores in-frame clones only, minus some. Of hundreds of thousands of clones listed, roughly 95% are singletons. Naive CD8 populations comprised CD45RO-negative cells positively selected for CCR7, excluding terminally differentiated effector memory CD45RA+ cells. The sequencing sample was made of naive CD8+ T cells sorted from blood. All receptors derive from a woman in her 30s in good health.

CDR3 sequence: CASSEWPEEIVAFF. In DNA, the CDR3 is TGTGCCAGCAGTGAATGGCCGGAAGAAATAGTGGCTTTCTTT. This chain joins TRBV2 and TRBJ1-1, with D uncertain. The CDR3 runs to 14 residues. Germline lookup yields CDR1 SNHLY and CDR2 FYNNEI. V dropped 2 bases and J dropped 11 bases, with 18 bases sitting between them.

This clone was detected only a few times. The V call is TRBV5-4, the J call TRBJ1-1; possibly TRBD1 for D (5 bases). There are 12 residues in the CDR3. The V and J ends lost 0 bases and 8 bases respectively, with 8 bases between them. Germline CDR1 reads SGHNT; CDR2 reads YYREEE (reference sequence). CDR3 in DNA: TGTGCCAGCAGCTTGGCGGGGGAGGAAGCTTTCTTT. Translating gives CASSLAGEEAFF.

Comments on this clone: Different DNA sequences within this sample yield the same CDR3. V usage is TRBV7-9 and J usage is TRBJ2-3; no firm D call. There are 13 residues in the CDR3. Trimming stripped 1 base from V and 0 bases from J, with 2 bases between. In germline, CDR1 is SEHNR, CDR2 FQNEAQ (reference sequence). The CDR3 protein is CASSLVSTDTQYF. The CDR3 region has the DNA TGTGCCAGCAGCTTAGTTAGCACAGATACGCAGTATTTT. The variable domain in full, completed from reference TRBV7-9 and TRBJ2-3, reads DTGVSQNPRHKITKRGQNVTFRCDPISEHNRLYWYRQTLGQGPEFLTYFQNEAQLEKSRLLSDRFSAERPKGSFSTLEIQRTEQGDSAMYLCASSLVSTDTQYFGPGTRLTVL.

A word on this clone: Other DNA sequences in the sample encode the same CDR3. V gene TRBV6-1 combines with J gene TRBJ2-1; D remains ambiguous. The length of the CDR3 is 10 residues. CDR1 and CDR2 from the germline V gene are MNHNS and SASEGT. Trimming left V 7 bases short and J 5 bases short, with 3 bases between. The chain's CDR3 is CASNNNEQFF. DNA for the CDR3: TGTGCCAGCAACAACAATGAGCAGTTCTTC.

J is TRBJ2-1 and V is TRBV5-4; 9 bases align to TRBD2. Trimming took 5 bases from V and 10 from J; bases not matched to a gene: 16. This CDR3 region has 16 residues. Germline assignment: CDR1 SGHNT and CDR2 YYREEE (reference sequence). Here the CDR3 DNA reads TGTGCCAGCAGTTCCGGGACTGTAATTCTAGCGGGAGAGCAGTTCTTC. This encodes CASSSGTVILAGEQFF.

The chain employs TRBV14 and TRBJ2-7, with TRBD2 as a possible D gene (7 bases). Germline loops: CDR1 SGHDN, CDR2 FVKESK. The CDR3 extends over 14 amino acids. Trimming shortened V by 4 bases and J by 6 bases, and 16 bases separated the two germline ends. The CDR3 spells CASSPLGGPAEQYF. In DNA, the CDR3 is TGTGCCAGCAGCCCCTTGGGGGGGCCAGCCGAGCAGTACTTC.

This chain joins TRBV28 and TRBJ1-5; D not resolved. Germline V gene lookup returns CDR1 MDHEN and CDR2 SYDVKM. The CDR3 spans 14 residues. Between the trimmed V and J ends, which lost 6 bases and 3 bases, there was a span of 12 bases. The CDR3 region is CASRAYPVNQPQHF. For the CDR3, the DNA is TGTGCCAGCAGGGCATACCCAGTCAATCAGCCCCAGCATTTT. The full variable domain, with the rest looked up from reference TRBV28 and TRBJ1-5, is DVKVTQSSRYLVKRTGEKVFLECVQDMDHENMFWYRQDPGLGLRLIYFSYDVKMKEKGDIPEGYSVSREKKERFSLILESASTNQTSMYLCASRAYPVNQPQHFGDGTRLSIL.

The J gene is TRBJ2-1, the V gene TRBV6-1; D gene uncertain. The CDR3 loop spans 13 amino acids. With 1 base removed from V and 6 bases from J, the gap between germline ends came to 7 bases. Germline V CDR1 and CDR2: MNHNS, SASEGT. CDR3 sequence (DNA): TGTGCCAGCAGTGAAGGTAGGCTCAATGAGCAGTTCTTC. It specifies CASSEGRLNEQFF.

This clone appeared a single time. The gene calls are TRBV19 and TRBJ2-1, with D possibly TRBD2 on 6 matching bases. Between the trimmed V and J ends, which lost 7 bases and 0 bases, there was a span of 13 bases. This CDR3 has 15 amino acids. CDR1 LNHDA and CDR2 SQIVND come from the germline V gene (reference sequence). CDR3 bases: TGTGCCAGTACCTTGACTAGTAGCTCCTACAATGAGCAGTTCTTC. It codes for CASTLTSSSYNEQFF.

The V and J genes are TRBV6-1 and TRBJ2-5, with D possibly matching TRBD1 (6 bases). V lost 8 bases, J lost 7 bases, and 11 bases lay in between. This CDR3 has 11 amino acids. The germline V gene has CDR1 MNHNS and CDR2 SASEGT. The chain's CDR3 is CASLLGGTQYF. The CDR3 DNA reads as TGTGCCAGCTTGCTAGGGGGGACCCAGTACTTC.

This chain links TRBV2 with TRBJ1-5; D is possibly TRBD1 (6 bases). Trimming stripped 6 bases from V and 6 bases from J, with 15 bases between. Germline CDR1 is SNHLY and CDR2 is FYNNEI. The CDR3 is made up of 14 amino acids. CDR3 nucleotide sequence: TGTGCCAGCAGAGGTGGACAGTCTTCTCAGCCCCAGCATTTT. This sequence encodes CASRGGQSSQPQHF.

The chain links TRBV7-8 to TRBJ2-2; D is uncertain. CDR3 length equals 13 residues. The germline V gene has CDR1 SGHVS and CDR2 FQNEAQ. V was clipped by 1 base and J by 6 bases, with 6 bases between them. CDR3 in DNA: TGTGCCAGCAGCTTAGGAGTATCCGGGGAGCTGTTTTTT. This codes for CASSLGVSGELFF.

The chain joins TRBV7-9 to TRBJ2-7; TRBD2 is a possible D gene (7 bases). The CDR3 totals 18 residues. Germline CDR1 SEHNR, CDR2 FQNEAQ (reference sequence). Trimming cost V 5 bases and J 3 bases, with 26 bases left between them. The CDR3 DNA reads TGTGCCAGCAGCCATCCAAACGGGGGCCTAGCGGAAAACTACGAGCAGTACTTC. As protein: CASSHPNGGLAENYEQYF.

CDR3 loop: CASKLSGQGVAEAFF. For the CDR3, the DNA is TGTGCCAGCAAGTTATCGGGACAGGGGGTCGCTGAAGCTTTCTTT. The genes are TRBV27 and TRBJ1-1, with 11 nucleotides matching TRBD1. V lost 7 bases, J lost 6 bases, and 10 bases stayed unmatched. CDR1 and CDR2 from the germline V gene are MNHEY and SMNVEV (reference sequence). The CDR3 runs 15 residues.

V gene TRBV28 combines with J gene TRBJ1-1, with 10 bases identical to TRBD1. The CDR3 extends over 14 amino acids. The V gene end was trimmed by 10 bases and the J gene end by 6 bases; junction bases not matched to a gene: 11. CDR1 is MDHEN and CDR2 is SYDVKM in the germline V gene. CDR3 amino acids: CATTGTGESAEAFF. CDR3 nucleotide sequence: TGTGCCACTACCGGGACAGGGGAAAGCGCTGAAGCTTTCTTT.